The clone carrying this TCR beta chain has only one observation. Between the trimmed V and J ends, which lost 4 bases and 2 bases, there was a span of 3 bases. Per the germline V gene, CDR1 is LNHDA and CDR2 is SQIVND (reference sequence). This CDR3 is 13 amino acids long. This record belongs to a study of control samples from healthy donors and cancer patients. Here immunoSEQ multiplex PCR was the method, and the copy in TCRdb shows in-frame clones only, minus some. Found here are around 99,000 clones, 90% of them singletons; the top ten hold 4.4%. This chain connects TRBV19 to TRBJ2-6; D unresolved. The sequencing sample was made of blood. The clonotype was recovered from a human donor in good health. The donor label of this sample is uncertain. Here the CDR3 reads CASSKAGANVLTF. The CDR3 DNA reads as TGTGCCAGTAGTAAGGCTGGGGCCAACGTCCTGACTTTC.